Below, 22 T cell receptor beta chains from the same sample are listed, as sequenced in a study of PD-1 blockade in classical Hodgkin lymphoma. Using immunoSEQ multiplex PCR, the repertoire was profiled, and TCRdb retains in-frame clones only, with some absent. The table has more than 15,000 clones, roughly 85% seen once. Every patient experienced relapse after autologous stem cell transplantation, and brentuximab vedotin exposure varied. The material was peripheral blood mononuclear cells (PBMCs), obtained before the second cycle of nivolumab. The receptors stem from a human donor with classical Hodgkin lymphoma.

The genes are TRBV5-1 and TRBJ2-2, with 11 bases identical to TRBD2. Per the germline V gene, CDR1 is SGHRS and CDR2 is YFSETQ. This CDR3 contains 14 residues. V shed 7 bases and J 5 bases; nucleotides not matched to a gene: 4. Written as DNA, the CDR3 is TGCGCCAGCGCACTAGCGGGGGAGACCGGGGAGCTGTTTTTT. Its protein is CASALAGETGELFF.

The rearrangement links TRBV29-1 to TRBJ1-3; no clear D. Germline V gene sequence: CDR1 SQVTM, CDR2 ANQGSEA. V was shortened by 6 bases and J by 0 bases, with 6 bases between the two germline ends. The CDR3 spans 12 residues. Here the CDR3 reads CSVQNSGNTIYF. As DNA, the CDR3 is TGCAGCGTGCAGAACTCTGGAAACACCATATATTTT.

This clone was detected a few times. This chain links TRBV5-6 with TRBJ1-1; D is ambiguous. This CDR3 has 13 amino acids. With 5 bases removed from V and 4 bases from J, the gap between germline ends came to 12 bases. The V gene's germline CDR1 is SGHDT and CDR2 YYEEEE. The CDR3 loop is CASSPAAGTEAFF. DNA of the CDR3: TGTGCCAGCAGTCCGGCCGCGGGCACTGAAGCTTTCTTT.

CDR3 sequence reads: CASSSLKQGQEGTGYTF. The CDR3 coding sequence is TGTGCCAGCAGCTCCCTTAAACAAGGACAGGAGGGGACTGGCTACACCTTC. The V gene is TRBV5-4, the J gene TRBJ1-2, with 7 bases fitting TRBD1. The CDR3 length is 17 residues. The V gene end was trimmed by 3 bases and the J gene end by 7 bases; junction bases not matched to a gene: 18. Germline V gene sequence: CDR1 SGHNT, CDR2 YYREEE (reference sequence).

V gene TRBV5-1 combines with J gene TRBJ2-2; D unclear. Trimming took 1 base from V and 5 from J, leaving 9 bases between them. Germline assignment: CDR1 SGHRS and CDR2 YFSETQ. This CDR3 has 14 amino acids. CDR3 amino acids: CASSLPDVTGELFF. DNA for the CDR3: TGCGCCAGCAGCTTGCCTGACGTTACCGGGGAGCTGTTTTTT.

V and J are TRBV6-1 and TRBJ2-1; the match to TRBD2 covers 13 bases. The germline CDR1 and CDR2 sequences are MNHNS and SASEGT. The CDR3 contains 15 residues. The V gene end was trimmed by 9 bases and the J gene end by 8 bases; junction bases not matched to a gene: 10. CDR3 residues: CASGPGLAGLDEQFF. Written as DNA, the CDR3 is TGTGCCAGTGGCCCGGGACTAGCGGGGTTAGATGAGCAGTTCTTC.

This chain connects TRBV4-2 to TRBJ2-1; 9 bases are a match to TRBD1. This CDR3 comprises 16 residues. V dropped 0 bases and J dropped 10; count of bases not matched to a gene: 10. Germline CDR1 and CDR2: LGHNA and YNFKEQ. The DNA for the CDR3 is TGTGCCAGCAGCCAAGACTCCCTCATAACAGGGGGCGAGCAGTTCTTC. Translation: CASSQDSLITGGEQFF.

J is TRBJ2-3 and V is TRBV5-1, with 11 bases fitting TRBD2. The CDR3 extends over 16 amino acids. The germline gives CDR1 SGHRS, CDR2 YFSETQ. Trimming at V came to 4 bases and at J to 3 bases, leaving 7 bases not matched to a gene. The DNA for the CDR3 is TGCGCCAGCAGCGTGGGTAGCGGGGGGGCAACAGATACGCAGTATTTT. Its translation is CASSVGSGGATDTQYF.

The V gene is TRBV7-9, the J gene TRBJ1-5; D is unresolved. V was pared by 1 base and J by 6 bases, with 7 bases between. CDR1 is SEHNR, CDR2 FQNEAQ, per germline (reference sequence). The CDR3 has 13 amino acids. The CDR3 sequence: CASSLEGRQPQHF. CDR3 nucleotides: TGTGCCAGCAGCTTAGAAGGTCGTCAGCCCCAGCATTTT.

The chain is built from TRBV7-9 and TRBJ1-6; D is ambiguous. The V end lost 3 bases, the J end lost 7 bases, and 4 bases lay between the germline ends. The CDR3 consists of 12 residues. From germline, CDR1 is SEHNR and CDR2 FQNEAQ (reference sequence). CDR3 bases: TGTGCCAGCAGCTTCCCGAATTCACCCCTCCACTTT. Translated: CASSFPNSPLHF.

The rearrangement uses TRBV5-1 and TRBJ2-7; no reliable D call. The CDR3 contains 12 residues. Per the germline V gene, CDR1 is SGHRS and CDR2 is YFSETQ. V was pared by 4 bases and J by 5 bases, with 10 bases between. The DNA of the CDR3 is TGCGCCAGCAGCCTCACATATCACGAGCAGTACTTC. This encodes CASSLTYHEQYF.

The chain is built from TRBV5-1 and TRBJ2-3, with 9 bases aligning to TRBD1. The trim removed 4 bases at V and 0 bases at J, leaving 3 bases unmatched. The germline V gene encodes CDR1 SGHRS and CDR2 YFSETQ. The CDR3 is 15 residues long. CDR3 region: CASSIGQGSTDTQYF. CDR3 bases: TGCGCCAGCAGCATTGGACAGGGGAGCACAGATACGCAGTATTTT.

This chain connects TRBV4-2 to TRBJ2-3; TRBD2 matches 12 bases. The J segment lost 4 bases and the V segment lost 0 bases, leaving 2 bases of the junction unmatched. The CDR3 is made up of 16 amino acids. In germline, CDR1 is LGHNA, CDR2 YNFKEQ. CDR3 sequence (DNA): TGTGCCAGCAGCCAAGAGACTAGCGGGAGCTCAGATACGCAGTATTTT. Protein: CASSQETSGSSDTQYF.

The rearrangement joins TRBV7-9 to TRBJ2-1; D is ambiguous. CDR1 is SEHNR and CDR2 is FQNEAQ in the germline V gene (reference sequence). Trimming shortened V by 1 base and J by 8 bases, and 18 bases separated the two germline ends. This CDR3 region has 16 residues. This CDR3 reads CASSLGEGLVLHEQFF. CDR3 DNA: TGTGCCAGCAGCTTAGGCGAAGGTCTGGTACTCCATGAGCAGTTCTTC.

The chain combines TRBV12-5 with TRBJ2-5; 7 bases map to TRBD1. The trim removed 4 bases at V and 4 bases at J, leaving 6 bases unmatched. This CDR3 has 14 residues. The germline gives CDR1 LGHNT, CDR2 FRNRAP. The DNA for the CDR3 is TGTGCTAGTGGTTCTTCAGGGGGAAGAGAGACCCAGTACTTC. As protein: CASGSSGGRETQYF. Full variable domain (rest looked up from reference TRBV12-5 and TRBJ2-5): DARVTQTPRHKVTEMGQEVTMRCQPILGHNTVFWYRQTMMQGLELLAYFRNRAPLDDSGMPKDRFSAEMPDATLATLKIQPSEPRDSAVYFCASGSSGGRETQYFGPGTRLLVL.

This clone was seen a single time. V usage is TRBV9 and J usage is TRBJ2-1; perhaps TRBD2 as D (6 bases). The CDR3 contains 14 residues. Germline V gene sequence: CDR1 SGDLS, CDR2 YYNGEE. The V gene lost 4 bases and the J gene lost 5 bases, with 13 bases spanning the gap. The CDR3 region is CASSPWSGHNEQFF. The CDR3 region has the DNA TGTGCCAGCAGCCCATGGAGCGGGCACAATGAGCAGTTCTTC.

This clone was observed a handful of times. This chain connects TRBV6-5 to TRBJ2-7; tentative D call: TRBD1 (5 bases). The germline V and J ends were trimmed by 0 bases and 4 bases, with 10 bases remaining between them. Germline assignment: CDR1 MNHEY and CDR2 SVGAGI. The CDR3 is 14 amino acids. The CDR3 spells CASSYSQGWYEQYF. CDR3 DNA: TGTGCCAGCAGTTACTCGCAGGGTTGGTACGAGCAGTACTTC.

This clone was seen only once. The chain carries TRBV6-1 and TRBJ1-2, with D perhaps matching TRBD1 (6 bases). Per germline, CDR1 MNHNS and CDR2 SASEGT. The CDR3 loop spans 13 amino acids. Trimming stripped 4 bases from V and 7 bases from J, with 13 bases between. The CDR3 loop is CASSGSGVVGYTF. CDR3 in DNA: TGTGCCAGCAGTGGGTCAGGGGTTGTTGGCTACACCTTC.

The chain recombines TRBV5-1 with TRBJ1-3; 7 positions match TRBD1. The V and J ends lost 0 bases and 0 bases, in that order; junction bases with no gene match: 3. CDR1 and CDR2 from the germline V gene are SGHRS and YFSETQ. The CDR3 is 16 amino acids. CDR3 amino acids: CASSLGQGPSGNTIYF. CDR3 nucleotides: TGCGCCAGCAGCTTGGGACAGGGCCCCTCTGGAAACACCATATATTTT.

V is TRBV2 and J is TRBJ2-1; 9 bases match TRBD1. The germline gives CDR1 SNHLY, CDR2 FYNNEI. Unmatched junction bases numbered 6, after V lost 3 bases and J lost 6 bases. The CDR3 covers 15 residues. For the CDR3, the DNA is TGTGCCAGCAGTGAGGACAGGGGAGGCTTCAATGAGCAGTTCTTC. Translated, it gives CASSEDRGGFNEQFF.

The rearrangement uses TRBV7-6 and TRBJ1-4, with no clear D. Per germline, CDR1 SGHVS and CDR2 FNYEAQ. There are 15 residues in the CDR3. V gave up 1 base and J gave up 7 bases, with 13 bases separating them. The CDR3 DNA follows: TGTGCCAGCAGCTTAGGGCAGGCCTTTAGTGAAAAACTGTTTTTT. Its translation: CASSLGQAFSEKLFF.

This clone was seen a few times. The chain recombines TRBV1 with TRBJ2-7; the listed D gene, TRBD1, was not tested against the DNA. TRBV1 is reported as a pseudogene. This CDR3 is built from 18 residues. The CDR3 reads CTSSQGRPGHFLSYEQYF. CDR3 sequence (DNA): TGCACCAGCAGCCAAGGTCGGCCCGGACACTTCCTTTCCTACGAGCAGTACTTC.